This entry describes one T cell receptor beta chain. Antigen: not known. The sample is drawn from a study of shared clonotypes between healthy human individuals. Across the whole study: Three CD4 naive, three CD4 memory, two CD8 naive and one CD8 memory plate were used per donor. Overall study results and limits: Across subsets, estimated richness was generally greater for naive than for memory populations. The study's rarefaction showed incomplete sorted-subset sequencing despite large depth.

Selected positively for CCR7 and CD45RO-negative, naive CD8 cells excluded terminally differentiated effector memory CD45RA+ cells. V trimming: 6 bases; J trimming: 2 bases; junction bases outside the gene matches: 7. CDR3 length equals 16 residues. CDR1 and CDR2 from the germline V gene are SGHTA and FQGNSA. Assay used: immunoSEQ multiplex PCR; TCRdb lists only in-frame clones, some missing. There are 700,000 to 950,000 clones in the sample; just over 95% occur only once, and around 0.25% lies in the top ten. The TCR was taken from a man aged 25 to 45 in good health. The chain has TRBV7-2 and TRBJ2-3; 11 nucleotides match TRBD2. Sequencing was done on a sample of naive CD8+ T cells sorted from blood. CDR3 sequence: CASSFDSGGDTDTQYF. CDR3 coding DNA: TGTGCCAGCAGTTTTGATAGCGGGGGGGACACAGATACGCAGTATTTT.